What follows are 26 T cell receptor beta chains derived from one specimen sequenced in a study of blood T cell repertoires in COVID-19. The method was immunoSEQ multiplex PCR; TCRdb's version includes in-frame clones alone and lacks a portion of them. The repertoire holds roughly 190,000 clones, with about four fifths as singletons. The sequenced material came from peripheral blood. These receptor sequences come from a woman aged 40 to 55 with COVID-19, enrolled during active disease.

This clone has only one observation. This chain connects TRBV2 to TRBJ2-2; 9 bases agree with TRBD2. Per germline, CDR1 SNHLY and CDR2 FYNNEI. Unmatched junction bases numbered 20, after V lost 8 bases and J lost 7 bases. The CDR3 totals 18 residues. CDR3 DNA sequence: TGTGCCAGCCAAAACCCGCGAGCGGGAGGATACAGGGGCGGGGAGCTGTTTTTT. Translating it yields CASQNPRAGGYRGGELFF.

V usage is TRBV11-3 and J usage is TRBJ2-2; 7 nucleotides match TRBD1. The CDR3 runs to 17 residues. The V and J ends lost 4 bases and 4 bases, in that order; junction bases with no gene match: 12. Germline assignment: CDR1 SGHNT and CDR2 YENEEA. The CDR3 spells CASSSGRSGQFTGELFF. The CDR3 nucleotides read TGTGCCAGCAGCTCGGGGCGGTCGGGACAGTTCACCGGGGAGCTGTTTTTT.

V gene TRBV15 combines with J gene TRBJ1-2, with a weak D call TRBD1 (5 bases). CDR1 LNHNV and CDR2 YYDKDF come from the germline V gene (reference sequence). Trimming took off 2 bases at V and 7 bases at J, with 17 bases between the two ends. The CDR3 loop spans 15 amino acids. As DNA, the CDR3 is TGTGCCACCAGCAGATCTTCAACAGGAGGGGCTGGCTACACCTTC. Its protein product is CATSRSSTGGAGYTF.

This chain connects TRBV6-5 to TRBJ2-1; tentatively, D is TRBD2 (6 bases). Germline V gene sequence: CDR1 MNHEY, CDR2 SVGAGI. V lost 8 bases and J lost 0, with 14 bases in between. The CDR3 loop spans 15 amino acids. CDR3 loop: CASGRNSNSYNEQFF. CDR3 bases: TGTGCCAGCGGGAGGAACTCCAACTCCTACAATGAGCAGTTCTTC.

The chain links TRBV27 to TRBJ2-1, with D perhaps matching TRBD1 (6 bases). The V end was cut by 4 bases, the J end by 5 bases, with 9 bases between. This CDR3 spans 13 amino acids. Germline V gives CDR1 MNHEY, CDR2 SMNVEV (reference sequence). CDR3 sequence reads: CASSWTEDNEQFF. The CDR3 DNA sequence: TGTGCCAGCAGTTGGACAGAGGACAATGAGCAGTTCTTC.

The V call is TRBV18, the J call TRBJ2-1; TRBD2 agrees at 15 bases. CDR1 is KGHSH, CDR2 LQKENI, per germline. J gave up 10 bases and V 1 base, and 5 bases lay outside the gene matches. The CDR3 is 16 residues long. In nucleotides, the CDR3 is TGTGCCAGCTCACCACAGGGACTAGCGGGGGGCCGGGAGCAGTTCTTC. Protein sequence: CASSPQGLAGGREQFF.

V and J are TRBV7-8 and TRBJ1-4; D is perhaps TRBD1 (5 bases). The V gene's germline CDR1 is SGHVS and CDR2 FQNEAQ. Trimming took off 0 bases at V and 7 bases at J, with 15 bases between the two ends. CDR3 length: 16 amino acids. CDR3 bases: TGTGCCAGCAGCTTAGCGCAGGGCCAGGGTGTTGAAAAACTGTTTTTT. Its protein is CASSLAQGQGVEKLFF.

This clone has a count of ten or more. The V gene is TRBV7-8, the J gene TRBJ2-2, with 11 bases matching TRBD1. Germline-derived CDR1 and CDR2 are SGHVS and FQNEAQ. Losses at the gene ends were 1 base for V and 6 bases for J; bases not matched to a gene: 7. The CDR3 contains 17 residues. As DNA, the CDR3 is TGTGCCAGCAGCTTAGGTTGGGACAGGGGGGTCCCCGGGGAGCTGTTTTTT. Translation gives CASSLGWDRGVPGELFF.

The rearrangement joins TRBV28 to TRBJ1-2; unclear D gene. The CDR3 sequence is 14 residues long. V was cut by 7 bases and J by 2 bases, with 14 bases left in between. CDR1 is MDHEN, CDR2 SYDVKM, per germline. CDR3 sequence: CASTRDGRNYGYTF. The CDR3 DNA reads as TGTGCCAGCACCCGAGATGGCAGGAACTATGGCTACACCTTC.

The chain is built from TRBV4-1 and TRBJ2-7; D perhaps matches TRBD2 (6 bases). CDR1 is MGHRA, CDR2 YSYEKL, per germline. V gave up 0 bases and J gave up 2 bases, with 11 bases separating them. The CDR3 runs to 15 residues. CDR3 region: CASSQEPSAPYEQYF. The CDR3 nucleotides are TGCGCCAGCAGCCAAGAACCTAGCGCCCCCTACGAGCAGTACTTC.

The chain employs TRBV12-3 or TRBV12-4 and TRBJ2-1; tentatively, D is TRBD1 (5 bases). CDR3 length: 13 residues. Between the trimmed V and J ends, which lost 3 bases and 6 bases, there was a span of 9 bases. The CDR3 nucleotides are TGTGCCAGCAGTTTGGGGCTGTCCAATGAGCAGTTCTTC. It yields the protein CASSLGLSNEQFF.

This rearrangement joins TRBV11-2 to TRBJ2-3; D is perhaps TRBD2 (5 bases). V was clipped by 4 bases and J by 8 bases, with 16 bases between them. The length of the CDR3 is 14 residues. Per germline, CDR1 SGHAT and CDR2 FQNNGV. The CDR3 DNA follows: TGTGCCAGCAGCTCCCAAATTGGACTGAGTACGCAGTATTTT. Amino acid sequence: CASSSQIGLSTQYF.

The CDR3 spells CASSQDPSYPYNEQFF. The CDR3 DNA reads TGCGCCAGCAGCCAAGATCCTAGCTACCCCTACAATGAGCAGTTCTTC. This rearrangement joins TRBV4-1 to TRBJ2-1; weak D call: TRBD2 (5 bases). Germline V gives CDR1 MGHRA, CDR2 YSYEKL. V was shortened by 0 bases and J by 2 bases, with 11 bases between the two germline ends. The CDR3 is 16 residues long.

This rearrangement joins TRBV3-1 (or the pseudogene TRBV3-2) to TRBJ2-5; D unclear. V gave up 0 bases and J gave up 6 bases, with 14 bases separating them. CDR3 length equals 15 residues. CDR1 and CDR2 (germline): LGHDT, YNNKEL (reference sequence). CDR3 amino acids: CASSQDWVETQTQYF. In DNA form, the CDR3 reads TGTGCCAGCAGCCAAGATTGGGTGGAGACGCAGACCCAGTACTTC.

This clone was seen a handful of times. This chain links TRBV12-3 or TRBV12-4 with TRBJ2-5; D unclear. V was shortened by 5 bases and J by 4 bases, with 11 bases between the two germline ends. The CDR3 totals 13 residues. This CDR3 reads CASSPKAVETQYF. Here the CDR3 DNA reads TGTGCCAGCAGTCCAAAGGCGGTAGAGACCCAGTACTTC.

This clone has only a few counts. The chain recombines TRBV28 with TRBJ2-2, with a tentative D call TRBD2 (5 bases). The germline CDR1 and CDR2 sequences are MDHEN and SYDVKM. This CDR3 spans 13 amino acids. V was cut by 6 bases and J by 4 bases, with 9 bases left in between. CDR3 amino acids: CASRSAVTGELFF. In DNA, the CDR3 is TGTGCCAGCAGATCAGCGGTCACCGGGGAGCTGTTTTTT.

This chain joins TRBV6-5 and TRBJ2-7, with a weak D call TRBD1 (6 bases). Germline V lookup: CDR1 MNHEY, CDR2 SVGAGI. The CDR3 extends over 14 amino acids. V lost 6 bases, J lost 4 bases, and 16 bases lay in between. The DNA for the CDR3 is TGTGCCAGCAGCCCCAGGGGTGGGAGTTACGAGCAGTACTTC. It translates to CASSPRGGSYEQYF.

The chain has TRBV5-1 and TRBJ2-1; TRBD2 aligns across 8 bases. With 0 bases clipped from V and 8 bases from J, the junction kept 7 bases outside the gene matches. Looked up from germline, CDR1 is SGHRS and CDR2 is YFSETQ. The CDR3 covers 15 residues. The CDR3 protein is CASSLVFSGMYEQFF. CDR3 DNA: TGCGCCAGCAGCTTGGTTTTTAGCGGGATGTATGAGCAGTTCTTC. Combining the CDR3 with reference TRBV5-1 and TRBJ2-1 gives the whole variable domain KAGVTQTPRYLIKTRGQQVTLSCSPISGHRSVSWYQQTPGQGLQFLFEYFSETQRNKGNFPGRFSGRQFSNSRSEMNVSTLELGDSALYLCASSLVFSGMYEQFFGPGTRLTVL.

The chain links TRBV28 to TRBJ2-5, with a possible D match to TRBD2 (6 bases). CDR1 MDHEN and CDR2 SYDVKM come from the germline V gene. Trimming stripped 11 bases from V and 5 bases from J, with 15 bases between. This CDR3 contains 12 residues. CDR3 loop: CACGRPGETQYF. CDR3 nucleotide sequence: TGTGCCTGTGGGAGGCCCGGGGAGACCCAGTACTTC.

This chain uses TRBV7-9 with TRBJ1-2; D might be TRBD1 (5 bases). The ends were cut back, 5 bases at V and 6 bases at J, with 16 bases in the middle. The germline CDR1 and CDR2 sequences are SEHNR and FQNEAQ (reference sequence). The CDR3 extends over 14 amino acids. CDR3 in DNA: TGTGCCAGCAGCAATAGTGGGGGAGGGGATGGCTACACCTTC. Translation gives CASSNSGGGDGYTF.

The chain carries TRBV7-2 and TRBJ2-2; D possibly corresponds to TRBD1 (6 bases). Trimming took 5 bases from V and 3 from J, leaving 10 bases between them. CDR3 length equals 14 residues. Germline V gene sequence: CDR1 SGHTA, CDR2 FQGNSA. In DNA form, the CDR3 reads TGTGCCAGCAGCCTGGGACACTACACCGGGGAGCTGTTTTTT. Translating gives CASSLGHYTGELFF.

The chain joins TRBV2 to TRBJ1-2; tentative D call: TRBD1 (6 bases). Trimming removed 6 bases from V and 4 bases from J, with 12 bases in between. The CDR3 has 13 amino acids. Per the germline V gene, CDR1 is SNHLY and CDR2 is FYNNEI. The CDR3 DNA reads TGTGCCAGCAGCGTAGACAGGCTCTATGGCTACACCTTC. Its protein is CASSVDRLYGYTF.

The chain has TRBV28 and TRBJ2-1; D is possibly TRBD1 (6 bases). Germline values: CDR1 MDHEN, CDR2 SYDVKM. V was cut by 7 bases and J by 9 bases, with 19 bases left in between. The CDR3 is made up of 14 amino acids. The DNA of the CDR3 is TGTGCCAGCACCAGTACGCGACAGGCCGGTGAGCAGTTCTTC. It translates to CASTSTRQAGEQFF.

This CDR3 reads CASSQQLAGGYNEQFF. CDR3 DNA sequence: TGCGCCAGCAGCCAACAACTAGCGGGAGGGTACAATGAGCAGTTCTTC. The chain joins TRBV4-1 to TRBJ2-1; 13 nucleotides match TRBD2. From germline, CDR1 is MGHRA and CDR2 YSYEKL. The CDR3 totals 16 residues. J lost 4 bases, V lost 2 bases, and 2 bases had no gene match.

The rearrangement joins TRBV5-1 to TRBJ1-1; D remains unclear. V was clipped by 1 base and J by 3 bases, with 10 bases between them. This CDR3 spans 14 amino acids. From germline, CDR1 is SGHRS and CDR2 YFSETQ. The CDR3, as DNA: TGCGCCAGCAGCTTGTCTAGCTCCCACACTGAAGCTTTCTTT. It yields the protein CASSLSSSHTEAFF.

This clone occurred once. The chain couples TRBV7-3 to TRBJ1-1; no definite D call. Trimming stripped 3 bases from V and 4 bases from J, with 9 bases between. Germline V gives CDR1 SGHTA, CDR2 FQGTGA. This CDR3 is 13 amino acids long. The chain's CDR3 is CASSLIRGTEAFF. The CDR3 nucleotides read TGTGCCAGCAGCTTGATTCGGGGCACTGAAGCTTTCTTT.